This T cell receptor (beta chain) derives from a study of human T cells and chemical hapten exposure. Overall study context: All through the approximately 25-week study, the scalp of each patient received diphenylcyclopropenone doses weekly.

There are many counts of this clonotype. It was the library that attached unique molecular identifiers to individual cDNA molecules. MiXCR, run by TCRdb on the RACE reads, gives a single entry per CDR3 protein. Of some 60,000 distinct CDR3 sequences in the sample, around 11% are singletons; the top ten hold roughly 4.3%. Time point here: pre-sensitization, week 0. Treatment reported: therapeutic diphenylcyclopropenone sensitization with weekly scalp DPC. The donor pool consisted of alopecia patients aged 18 to 70 years, considered suitable for DPC. The CDR3 covers 13 residues. The germline V gene has CDR1 SEHNR and CDR2 FQNEAQ (reference sequence). Trimming shortened V by 4 bases and J by 4 bases, and 10 bases separated the two germline ends.

The chain joins TRBV7-9 to TRBJ1-2; D ambiguous. Sequencing was performed on whole blood, taken in connection with sensitization to the hapten diphenylcyclopropenone (DPC). This TCR was sampled from a woman aged 40 to 49 with alopecia areata. Some clones in this sample may be carry-over from other donors' samples. This chain's CDR3 is CASSSDRGYGYTF. In nucleotides, the CDR3 is TGTGCCAGCAGCTCGGACCGGGGCTATGGCTACACCTTC.